These T cell receptor beta chains were read from a single sample in a study of blood T cell repertoires in COVID-19. TCRdb's table, derived via immunoSEQ multiplex PCR, lists solely in-frame clones and lacks some. The data hold under 95,000 clones, with roughly 84% observed a single time. The sequenced sample was peripheral blood. Receptors originate from a woman older than 75 with acute or convalescent COVID-19. CDR3s include the opening cysteine and the closing phenylalanine or tryptophan. A D gene is named only where the DNA matches it firmly. A clone size is listed for some rows: how often the clone was seen (once, few, many), or a class if it is expanded.

>-|TRBV7-9|TRBD2|TRBJ2-3
TGTGCCAGCAGCCCTAGCGGGGCTAGCACAGATACGCAGTATTTT
CASSPSGASTDTQYF
>few|TRBV30|TRBD1|TRBJ1-2
TGTGCCTGGAGTAGTAAGGGACAGACATCATATGGCTACACCTTC
CAWSSKGQTSYGYTF
>-|TRBV9|-|TRBJ2-1
TGTGCCAGCGGAGACCCCCACACCCAAGATGAGCAGTTCTTC
CASGDPHTQDEQFF
>-|TRBV3-1/TRBV3-2|-|TRBJ2-1
TGTGCCAGCAGCCGCCCGGACAGCCACAATGAGCAGTTCTTC
CASSRPDSHNEQFF
>-|TRBV3-1/TRBV3-2|TRBD1|TRBJ1-6
TGTGCCAGCAGCCCATCGACAGGGCACGGGTCACCCCTCCACTTT
CASSPSTGHGSPLHF
>-|TRBV28|-|TRBJ2-3
TGTGCCAGCAGTCCACAGGGAGGCACAGATACGCAGTATTTT
CASSPQGGTDTQYF
>-|TRBV5-1|TRBD1|TRBJ1-6
TGCGCCAGCAGCGTGGGACAGTCCGATTCACCCCTCCACTTT
CASSVGQSDSPLHF
>-|TRBV6-5|TRBD2|TRBJ2-1
TGTGCCACCCAGCGGGAGAGGATGGGTGAGCAGTTCTTC
CATQRERMGEQFF
>-|TRBV30|-|TRBJ2-3
TGTGCCTGGAGTCCGACGGGTAGCACAGATACGCAGTATTTT
CAWSPTGSTDTQYF
>-|TRBV5-1|TRBD1|TRBJ2-5
TGCGCCAGCAGCTTCGGGACAGGGGATCTAGGAGAGACCCAGTACTTC
CASSFGTGDLGETQYF
>-|TRBV6-2/TRBV6-3|-|TRBJ1-4
TGTGCCAGCAGTTACCGCAGGGTGGAAAAACTGTTTTTT
CASSYRRVEKLFF
>-|TRBV5-6|-|TRBJ1-1
TGTGCCAGCAGCCCTCAAAAGGACAGCAAAGCTTTCTTT
CASSPQKDSKAFF
>-|TRBV21-1|-|TRBJ1-5
TGTGCCAGCAGCAATTCAAGCCCCCCCGGGGGATTACCCCAGCATTTT
CASSNSSPPGGLPQHF
>-|TRBV5-1|TRBD1|TRBJ2-1
TGCGCCAGCAGCTCGACAGGGGGATCTTGGAATGAGCAGTTCTTC
CASSSTGGSWNEQFF
>-|TRBV27|-|TRBJ1-1
TGTGCCAGCAGTTTATCCAGGCCTAACACTGAAGCTTTCTTT
CASSLSRPNTEAFF
>-|TRBV7-2|TRBD2|TRBJ2-7
TGTGCCAGCAGCTTCGGGACGGGAGGGTCCTACGAGCAGTACTTC
CASSFGTGGSYEQYF
>-|TRBV9|TRBD1|TRBJ1-1
TGTGCCAGCAGCGGACAGGGTACGAACACTGAAGCTTTCTTT
CASSGQGTNTEAFF
>-|TRBV2|-|TRBJ2-4
TGTGCCAGCAGTGAATTCCCAGGGTGGGCCAAAAACATTCAGTACTTC
CASSEFPGWAKNIQYF
>-|TRBV6-5|TRBD1|TRBJ1-4
TGTGCCAGCCGTCGGACAGGTTCAACTAATGAAAAACTGTTTTTT
CASRRTGSTNEKLFF
>once|TRBV14|-|TRBJ1-2
TGTGCCAGCAGCCAACCAGAGGGGGATGCGGAGCAAAGAGGCTACACCTTC
CASSQPEGDAEQRGYTF
>-|TRBV6-5|-|TRBJ2-1
TGTGCCAGCAGTTCAAACAGGGCAGGTGAGCAGTTCTTC
CASSSNRAGEQFF
>-|TRBV6-2/TRBV6-3|TRBD1|TRBJ1-5
TGTGCCAGCAGTATGGGGACAGGGCCCTATAGCAATCAGCCCCAGCATTTT
CASSMGTGPYSNQPQHF
>-|TRBV2|TRBD2|TRBJ2-5
TGTGCCAGCAGCCGAGGCGGGAGCAAAGAGACCCAGTACTTC
CASSRGGSKETQYF
>-|TRBV19|-|TRBJ1-5
TGTGCCAGTAGTATAATATCCGCGGGTAGCAATCAGCCCCAGCATTTT
CASSIISAGSNQPQHF
>-|TRBV30|TRBD1|TRBJ2-5
TGTGCAACGACAGGGGCTGGGGAGACCCAGTACTTC
CATTGAGETQYF
>-|TRBV6-7|TRBD2|TRBJ2-7
TGTGCCAGCAGTTACCCCCCCCGCGGGGGGGAGTACGAGCAGTACTTC
CASSYPPRGGEYEQYF
>-|TRBV6-1|TRBD2|TRBJ2-2
TGTGCCAGCAGTATAGCGGGAGTAGGCACCGGGGAGCTGTTTTTT
CASSIAGVGTGELFF
>-|TRBV27|TRBD1|TRBJ1-2
TGTGCCAGCAGTTTAGGGACAGGGGCAAACTATGGCTACACCTTC
CASSLGTGANYGYTF
>-|TRBV30|-|TRBJ1-3
TGTGCCTGGAGTGGTCCGCCAGTTGGAAACACCATATATTTT
CAWSGPPVGNTIYF
>-|TRBV7-9|-|TRBJ2-1
TGTGCCAGCAGCTCACGGGACACTGGATTTTACAATGAGCAGTTCTTC
CASSSRDTGFYNEQFF
>-|TRBV9|TRBD2|TRBJ2-3
TGTGCCAGCAGCGTAGGACTAGCGGGCGCCTTCACGAATACGCAGTATTTT
CASSVGLAGAFTNTQYF
>-|TRBV5-5|-|TRBJ1-1
TGTGCCAGCAGCTCCCCGAGACAGGCTAACACTGAAGCTTTCTTT
CASSSPRQANTEAFF
>-|TRBV30|-|TRBJ2-1
TGTGCCTGGAGTGTACGCGGTTTCTCCTACAATGAGCAGTTCTTC
CAWSVRGFSYNEQFF
>-|TRBV6-1|TRBD1|TRBJ2-1
TGTGCCAGCAGTGGGGGACAGGGGGCGACACACAATGAGCAGTTCTTC
CASSGGQGATHNEQFF
>-|TRBV3-1/TRBV3-2|TRBD1|TRBJ2-1
TGTGCCAGCAGCCCTCCGGGACAGACCAACGGTGAGCAGTTCTTC
CASSPPGQTNGEQFF
>-|TRBV2|-|TRBJ1-1
TGTGCCAGCAGCCCAGAAATTATGAACACTGAAGCTTTCTTT
CASSPEIMNTEAFF
>-|TRBV6-5|TRBD1|TRBJ1-5
TGTGCCAGCAGTTCGGACAGGGTCGGCAATCAGCCCCAGCATTTT
CASSSDRVGNQPQHF
>-|TRBV24-1|-|TRBJ1-5
TGTGCCACCAGTGATGGAGAATGGCAGCCCCAGCATTTT
CATSDGEWQPQHF
>-|TRBV11-2|TRBD2|TRBJ2-7
TGTGCCAGCAGCTCCGGACTAGGCGAGCAGTACTTC
CASSSGLGEQYF
>-|TRBV5-4|TRBD1|TRBJ2-7
TGTGCCAGCAGCTTGGCCCTTTCGGGACAGGGGGCTAACGAGCAGTACTTC
CASSLALSGQGANEQYF
>few|TRBV5-4|TRBD1|TRBJ1-1
TGTGCCAGCAGCCTTGGACAGGGCATGACTGAAGCTTTCTTT
CASSLGQGMTEAFF
>-|TRBV11-2|-|TRBJ2-7
TGTGCCAGCAGCTTAGATCGGGGCAGGGGCTACGAGCAGTACTTC
CASSLDRGRGYEQYF
>-|TRBV19|-|TRBJ2-1
TGTGCCAGTAGAGATAGCCGGCCTAGTGGTCAAAATGAGCAGTTCTTC
CASRDSRPSGQNEQFF
>-|TRBV28|-|TRBJ2-4
TGTGCCAGCAGTTTAGTCGACAGAAGGGGAGCCAAAAACATTCAGTACTTC
CASSLVDRRGAKNIQYF
>-|TRBV19|-|TRBJ1-5
TGTGCCAGTAACAGACAGAGCAATCAGCCCCAGCATTTT
CASNRQSNQPQHF
>-|TRBV18|-|TRBJ2-2
TGTGCCAGCTCTCTGCGGGAATCGAACACCGGGGAGCTGTTTTTT
CASSLRESNTGELFF
>-|TRBV6-5|-|TRBJ2-7
TGTGCCAGCAGTACGACAGCCTACGAGCAGTACTTC
CASSTTAYEQYF
>-|TRBV11-2|-|TRBJ1-6
TGTGCCAGCACCTTCTTAGGAGGGCGCATCCCCCTCCACTTT
CASTFLGGRIPLHF
>-|TRBV7-8|TRBD2|TRBJ2-7
TGTGCCAGCAGCCCCAGAGTGACTAGCGGGAGTAACGACGAGCAGTACTTC
CASSPRVTSGSNDEQYF
>-|TRBV10-3|TRBD1|TRBJ1-4
TGTGCCATCAGTGAGGGACAGGGTCGGGAAAAACTGTTTTTT
CAISEGQGREKLFF
>-|TRBV6-5|TRBD1|TRBJ1-2
TGTGCCAGCAGCCCAACAGGGGTTGCTGGCTACACCTTC
CASSPTGVAGYTF